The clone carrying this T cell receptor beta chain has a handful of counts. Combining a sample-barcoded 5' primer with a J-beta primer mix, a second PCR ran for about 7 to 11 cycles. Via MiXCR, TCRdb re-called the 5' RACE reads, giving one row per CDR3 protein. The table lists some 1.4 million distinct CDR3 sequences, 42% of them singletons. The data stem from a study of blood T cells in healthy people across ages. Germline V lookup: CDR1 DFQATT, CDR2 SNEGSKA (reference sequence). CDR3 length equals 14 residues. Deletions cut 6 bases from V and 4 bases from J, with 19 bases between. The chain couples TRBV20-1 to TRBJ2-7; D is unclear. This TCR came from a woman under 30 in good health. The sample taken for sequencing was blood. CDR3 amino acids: CSAGPDLPYYEQYF. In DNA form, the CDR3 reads TGCAGTGCCGGACCGGACCTCCCCTATTACGAGCAGTACTTC.